Following are 6 T cell receptor beta chains from one sample sequenced in a study of T cell responses to AZD1222 COVID-19 vaccine (dated by TCRdb to the early 2020s). The library came from the immunoSEQ multiplex PCR assay. The table was pulled from immuneACCESS by TCRdb, which kept in-frame rearrangements only. Such tables lose some clones; where checked, under half of the loss comes from unresolved V genes, and the rest has no known cause. The sample table records 100,000 to 110,000 clones; about 87% of these occur just once. The ten largest clones add up to roughly 1.8% of the sample. The time point label of this sample denotes: baseline before first vaccination. The sequenced sample was peripheral blood, obtained on day 0 of AZD1222 vaccination. The receptors here all came from an adult in good health.

The chain couples TRBV7-3 to TRBJ2-7; tentatively, D is TRBD2 (6 bases). Trimming shortened V by 5 bases and J by 6 bases, and 17 bases separated the two germline ends. Germline V gives CDR1 SGHTA, CDR2 FQGTGA. The length of the CDR3 is 14 residues. CDR3 residues: CASSPSYGRSEQYF. CDR3 sequence (DNA): TGTGCCAGCAGCCCCTCCTATGGGAGGAGCGAGCAGTACTTC.

This chain connects TRBV2 to TRBJ2-7; 12 bases agree with TRBD2. The V segment lost 5 bases and the J segment 6 bases; nucleotides outside the gene matches: 5. The CDR3 sequence is 14 residues long. CDR1 is SNHLY, CDR2 FYNNEI, per germline. Here the CDR3 DNA reads TGTGCCAGCAGTATGGGACTAGCGGGTCGCGAGCAGTACTTC. Its protein is CASSMGLAGREQYF.

The J gene is TRBJ2-3, the V gene TRBV5-1; D is undetermined. Trimming pared 1 base from V and 5 bases from J, leaving 14 bases between. CDR1 and CDR2 (germline): SGHRS, YFSETQ. The CDR3 runs 15 residues. CDR3 in DNA: TGCGCCAGCAGCTTGCTTGACACCCCGGGAGATACGCAGTATTTT. Translation gives CASSLLDTPGDTQYF. Full variable domain (remainder filled in from reference TRBV5-1 and TRBJ2-3): KAGVTQTPRYLIKTRGQQVTLSCSPISGHRSVSWYQQTPGQGLQFLFEYFSETQRNKGNFPGRFSGRQFSNSRSEMNVSTLELGDSALYLCASSLLDTPGDTQYFGPGTRLTVL.

V gene TRBV19 combines with J gene TRBJ1-3; D may be TRBD1 (5 bases). V lost 1 base to trimming and J lost 0 bases, with 10 bases between them. The length of the CDR3 is 16 residues. CDR1 is LNHDA and CDR2 is SQIVND in the germline V gene (reference sequence). The CDR3 DNA reads TGTGCCAGTAGTATAGTCCCAGGGAGCTCTGGAAACACCATATATTTT. Translation gives CASSIVPGSSGNTIYF.

The chain employs TRBV25-1 and TRBJ2-1; 8 bases line up with TRBD2. J gave up 8 bases and V 3 bases, and 18 bases lay outside the gene matches. The CDR3 is 18 residues long. The V gene's germline CDR1 is MGHDK and CDR2 SYGVNS. The CDR3 loop reads CASSDLYRAGVKQDEQFF. Here the CDR3 DNA reads TGTGCCAGCAGTGACCTATATCGAGCGGGAGTAAAACAGGATGAGCAGTTCTTC.

The rearrangement joins TRBV7-9 to TRBJ1-1; no definite D call. V lost 5 bases and J lost 1, with 8 bases in between. CDR3 size: 13 residues. Germline CDR1 is SEHNR and CDR2 is FQNEAQ (reference sequence). CDR3 loop: CASSRAANTEAFF. The CDR3 bases are TGTGCCAGCAGCCGGGCTGCGAACACTGAAGCTTTCTTT.